This T cell receptor (beta chain) was observed in a study of blood T cell repertoires in COVID-19 (TCRdb year 2020). In the study overall: Collaborator samples came from the United States, Italy and Spain and covered acute and convalescent phases of COVID-19. Subjects who had been exposed to COVID-19, were actively infected with it, or had recovered from it provided the deeply sampled blood TCRbeta repertoires that made up the dataset. Nearly every sample came with metadata listing a de-identified subject ID, COVID-19 status, age in years and sex. Samples were obtained from the ongoing ImmuneRACE study (first 160 participants) and from approximately 1,200 subjects provided by 6 global collaborators. HLA class I and class II types, where available, came from metadata supplied by the sample provider rather than from assay-based typing. The prospective study material was composed of cDNA or gDNA derived from T cells, B-cell-depleted T cells, or PBMCs. The repertoires were released in a freely available public database intended as a resource for research on the immune response to SARS-CoV-2.

Results and caveats for the whole study, not just this receptor: The amount of clinical and demographic metadata varied by source and participant and was provided uncurated.

The immunoSEQ Assay, a bias-controlled multiplex PCR, was used to amplify TCRbeta CDR3 regions from genomic DNA. The published analysis was carried out like this. The number of nucleated cells in each sample was estimated by amplification of reference gene primers within the assay. To quantify the absolute abundance of each unique TCRbeta CDR3 rearrangement, sequence reads were collapsed and filtered. Productive Simpson clonality was computed per sample as the square root of Simpson's diversity index over productive rearrangements. As stored in TCRdb, this immuneACCESS dataset retains in-frame rearrangements with V and J assigned. A fraction of the clones does not appear; measured against another copy, unresolved V genes explain less than half of the discrepancy, and the remainder lacks a known reason. V, J and clone size are those of that table, while D and trimming were read from the DNA. The sample table shows some 64,000 clones, and more than 60% are seen once. 15% to 20% of the sample rests with the top ten.

The CDR1 and CDR2 encoded by the germline V gene (reference sequence) are SEHNR and FQNEAQ. The CDR3, from cysteine to phenylalanine, totals 15 residues. CDR3 DNA only is kept here, 45 bases in frame from base 1. Germline trimming amounts to 5 bases on V and 3 bases on J, with 2 as the count of junction bases outside the gene matches. Collaborating institutions collected whole blood in K2EDTA tubes following their own protocols. Collaborator samples were shipped for TCRbeta analysis as frozen whole blood, isolated PBMCs, or DNA extracted from either sample type. For this clone: Its recognized antigen is unknown. No base qualities exist here, and no much larger clone lies one base off it.

Sequencing was carried out using peripheral blood. The chain employs TRBV7-9 and TRBJ2-3, with 13 junctional bases fitting TRBD2. This clonotype originated in a man in his sixties with acute or convalescent COVID-19. Here is the DNA: TGTGCCAGCAGCCAGACTAGCGGGAGGACAGATACGCAGTATTTT. Translated, it gives CASSQTSGRTDTQYF.